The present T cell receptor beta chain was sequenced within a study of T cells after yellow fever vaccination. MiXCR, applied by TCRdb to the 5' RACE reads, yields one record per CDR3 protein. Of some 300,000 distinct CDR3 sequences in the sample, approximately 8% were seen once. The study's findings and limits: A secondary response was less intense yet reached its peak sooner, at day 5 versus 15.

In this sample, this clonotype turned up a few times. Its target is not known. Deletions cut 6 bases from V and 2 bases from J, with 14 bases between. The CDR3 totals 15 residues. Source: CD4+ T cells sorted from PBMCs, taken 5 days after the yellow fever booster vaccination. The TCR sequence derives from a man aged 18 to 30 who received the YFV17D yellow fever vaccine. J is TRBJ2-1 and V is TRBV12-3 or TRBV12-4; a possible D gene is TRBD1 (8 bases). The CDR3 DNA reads TGTGCCAGCAGCGACAGGGGAGGGACCTACAATGAGCAGTTCTTC. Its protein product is CASSDRGGTYNEQFF.